The clone carrying this T cell receptor (beta chain) was seen only once. As to treatment: preoperative locoregional IRX-2 cytokine immunotherapy. Preoperative locoregional IRX-2 cytokine immunotherapy was tested in the phase Ib source study. These data come from a study of preoperative IRX-2 immunotherapy in early breast cancer. V lost 1 base to trimming and J lost 4 bases, with 8 bases between them. Germline V gene data show CDR1 as GTSNPN and CDR2 as SVGIG (reference sequence). The CDR3 spans 13 residues. TCRdb's table, derived via immunoSEQ multiplex PCR, lists solely in-frame clones and lacks some. The sample includes roughly 13,000 clones, approximately 91% seen only once; the top ten take roughly 28%.

Sampling was done from a patient treated with IRX-2 immunotherapy. The clonotype comes from a human donor with breast cancer. The V call is TRBV30, the J call TRBJ2-1; D is unresolved. For the CDR3, the DNA is TGTGCCTGGAGTGGTGGCGGTTACAATGAGCAGTTCTTC. This gives the protein CAWSGGGYNEQFF.